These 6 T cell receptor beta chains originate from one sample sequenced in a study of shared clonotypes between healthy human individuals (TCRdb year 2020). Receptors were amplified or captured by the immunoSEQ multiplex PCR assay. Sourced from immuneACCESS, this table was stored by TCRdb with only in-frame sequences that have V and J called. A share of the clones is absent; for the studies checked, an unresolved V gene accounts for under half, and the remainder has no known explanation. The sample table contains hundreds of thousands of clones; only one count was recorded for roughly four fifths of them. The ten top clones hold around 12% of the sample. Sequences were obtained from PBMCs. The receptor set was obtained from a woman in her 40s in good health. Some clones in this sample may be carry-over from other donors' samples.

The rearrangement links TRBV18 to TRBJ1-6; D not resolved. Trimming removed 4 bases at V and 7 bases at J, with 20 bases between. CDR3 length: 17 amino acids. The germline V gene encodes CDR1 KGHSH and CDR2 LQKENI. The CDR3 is CASSLLPLTDLNSPLHF. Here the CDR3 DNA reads TGTGCCAGCTCACTCCTCCCCTTGACCGACCTGAATTCACCCCTCCACTTT.

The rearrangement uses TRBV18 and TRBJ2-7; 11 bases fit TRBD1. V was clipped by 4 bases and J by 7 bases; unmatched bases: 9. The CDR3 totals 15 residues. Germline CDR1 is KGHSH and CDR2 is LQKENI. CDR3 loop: CASSLMGQGVGEQYF. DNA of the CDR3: TGTGCCAGCTCACTGATGGGACAGGGGGTCGGGGAGCAGTACTTC.

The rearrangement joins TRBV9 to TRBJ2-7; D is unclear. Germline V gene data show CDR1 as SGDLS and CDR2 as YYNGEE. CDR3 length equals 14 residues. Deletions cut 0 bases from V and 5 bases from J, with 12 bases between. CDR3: CASSVATRGDEQYF. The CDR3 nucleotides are TGTGCCAGCAGCGTAGCTACGCGAGGAGACGAGCAGTACTTC.

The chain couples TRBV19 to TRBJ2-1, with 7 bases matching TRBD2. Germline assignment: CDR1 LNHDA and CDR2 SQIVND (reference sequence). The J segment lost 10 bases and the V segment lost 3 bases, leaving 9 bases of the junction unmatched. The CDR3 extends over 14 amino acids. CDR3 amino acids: CASSMPSTSTEQFF. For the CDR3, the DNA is TGTGCCAGTAGTATGCCCTCGACTAGCACGGAGCAGTTCTTC.

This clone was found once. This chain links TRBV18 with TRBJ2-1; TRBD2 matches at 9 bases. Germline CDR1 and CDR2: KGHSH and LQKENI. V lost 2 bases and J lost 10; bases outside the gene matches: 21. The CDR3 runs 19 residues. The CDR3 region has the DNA TGTGCCAGCTCACCATCCCTAGTTCTGGCGGGAGGGCCGCAGAGGGAGCAGTTCTTC. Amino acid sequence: CASSPSLVLAGGPQREQFF.

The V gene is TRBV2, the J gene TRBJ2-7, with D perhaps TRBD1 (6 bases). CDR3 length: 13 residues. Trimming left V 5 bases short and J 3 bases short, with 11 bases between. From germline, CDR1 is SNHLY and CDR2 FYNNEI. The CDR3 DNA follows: TGTGCCAGCAGTATATTACAGGGCTACGAGCAGTACTTC. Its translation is CASSILQGYEQYF.